This TCR beta chain was recorded in a study of human T cells and chemical hapten exposure. The study's findings and limits: As the donors had alopecia, their immune response may differ from healthy people's. Those TCRs sitting above 1 in 1000 frequency stayed the same with DPC sensitization. There was a positive correlation between PT1 expanded TCR counts and patch test score.

Time point reported: pre-sensitization, week 0. Specified treatment: therapeutic diphenylcyclopropenone sensitization with weekly scalp DPC. The authors extracted total RNA from unfractionated whole blood. In this sample, this clonotype turned up many times. Its target is not known. Between the trimmed V and J ends, which lost 3 bases and 7 bases, there was a span of 10 bases. CDR3 size: 13 residues. Germline assignment: CDR1 SGHTA and CDR2 FQGNSA. MiXCR, run by TCRdb on the RACE reads, gives a single entry per CDR3 protein. The sample shows approximately 32,000 distinct CDR3 sequences, around 12% of them seen only once.

The sequencing used whole blood, collected in connection with sensitization to the hapten diphenylcyclopropenone (DPC). The chain combines TRBV7-2 with TRBJ1-5; D not certain. The sequence was obtained from a woman aged 40 to 50 with alopecia areata. Some clones in this sample may be carry-over from other donors' samples. For the CDR3, the DNA is TGTGCCAGCAGCTTCGGGGTTTGGCAGCCCCAGCATTTT. Protein: CASSFGVWQPQHF.